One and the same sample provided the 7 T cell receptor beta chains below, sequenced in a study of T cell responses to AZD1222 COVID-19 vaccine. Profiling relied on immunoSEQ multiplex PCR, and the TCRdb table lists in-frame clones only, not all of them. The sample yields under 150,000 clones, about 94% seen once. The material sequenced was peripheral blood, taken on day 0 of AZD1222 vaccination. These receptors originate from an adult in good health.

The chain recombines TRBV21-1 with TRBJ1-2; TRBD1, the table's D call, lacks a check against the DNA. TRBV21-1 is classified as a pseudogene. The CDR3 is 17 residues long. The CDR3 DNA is TGTGCCAGCAGCGGGGAAAACAGGACAGGGATTAACTATGGCTACACCTTC. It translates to CASSGENRTGINYGYTF.

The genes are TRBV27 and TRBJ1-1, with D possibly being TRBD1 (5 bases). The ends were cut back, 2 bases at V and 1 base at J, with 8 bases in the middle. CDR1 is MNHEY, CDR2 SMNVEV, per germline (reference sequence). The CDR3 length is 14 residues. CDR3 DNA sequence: TGTGCCAGCAGTTTAGACGGGGGGAACACTGAAGCTTTCTTT. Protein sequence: CASSLDGGNTEAFF.

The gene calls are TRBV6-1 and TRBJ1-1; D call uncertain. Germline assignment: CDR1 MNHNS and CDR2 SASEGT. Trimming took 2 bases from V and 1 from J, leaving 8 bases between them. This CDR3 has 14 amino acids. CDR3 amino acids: CASSEHSRNTEAFF. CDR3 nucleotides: TGTGCCAGCAGTGAACACAGCCGGAACACTGAAGCTTTCTTT.

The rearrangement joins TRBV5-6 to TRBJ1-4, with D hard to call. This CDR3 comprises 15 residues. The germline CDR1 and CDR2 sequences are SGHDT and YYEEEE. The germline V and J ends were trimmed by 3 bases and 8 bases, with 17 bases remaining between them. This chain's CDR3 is CASSSGASTREKLFF. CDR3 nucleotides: TGTGCCAGCAGCTCTGGCGCATCGACGAGAGAAAAACTGTTTTTT.

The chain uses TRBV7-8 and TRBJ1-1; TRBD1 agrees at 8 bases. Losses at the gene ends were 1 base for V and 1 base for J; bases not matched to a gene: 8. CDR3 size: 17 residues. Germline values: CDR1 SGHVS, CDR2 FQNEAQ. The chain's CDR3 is CASSLGGHRGWNTEAFF. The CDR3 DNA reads TGTGCCAGCAGCTTAGGGGGACACAGGGGGTGGAACACTGAAGCTTTCTTT.

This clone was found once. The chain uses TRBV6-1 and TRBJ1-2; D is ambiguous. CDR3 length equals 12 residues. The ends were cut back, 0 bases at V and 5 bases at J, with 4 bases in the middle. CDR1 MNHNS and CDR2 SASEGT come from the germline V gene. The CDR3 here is CASSEAEYGYTF. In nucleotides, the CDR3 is TGTGCCAGCAGTGAAGCAGAGTATGGCTACACCTTC.

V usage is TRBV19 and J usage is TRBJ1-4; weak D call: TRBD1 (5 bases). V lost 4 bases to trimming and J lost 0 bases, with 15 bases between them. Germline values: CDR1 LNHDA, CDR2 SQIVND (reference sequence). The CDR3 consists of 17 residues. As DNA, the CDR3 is TGTGCCAGTAGTACGGACGGGACGACTGCAACTAATGAAAAACTGTTTTTT. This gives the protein CASSTDGTTATNEKLFF.